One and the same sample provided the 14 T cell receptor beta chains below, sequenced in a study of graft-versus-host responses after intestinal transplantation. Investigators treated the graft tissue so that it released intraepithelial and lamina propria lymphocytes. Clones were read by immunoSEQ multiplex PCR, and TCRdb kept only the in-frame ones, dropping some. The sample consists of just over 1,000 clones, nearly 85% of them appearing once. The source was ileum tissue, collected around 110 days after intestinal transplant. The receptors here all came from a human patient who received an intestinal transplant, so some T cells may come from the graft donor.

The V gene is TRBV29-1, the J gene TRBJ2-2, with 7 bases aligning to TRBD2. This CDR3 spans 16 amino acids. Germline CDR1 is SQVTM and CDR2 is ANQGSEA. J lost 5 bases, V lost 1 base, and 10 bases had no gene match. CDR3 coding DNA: TGCAGCGTTGAAGGATGGGCGGGAGTAAGGACCGGGGAGCTGTTTTTT. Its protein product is CSVEGWAGVRTGELFF.

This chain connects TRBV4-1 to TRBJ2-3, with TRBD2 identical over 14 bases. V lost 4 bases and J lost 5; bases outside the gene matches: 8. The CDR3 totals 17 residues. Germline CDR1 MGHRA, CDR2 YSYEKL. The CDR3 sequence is CASSPGLAGVGEDTQYF. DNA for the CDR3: TGCGCCAGCAGCCCGGGACTAGCGGGAGTAGGTGAAGATACGCAGTATTTT.

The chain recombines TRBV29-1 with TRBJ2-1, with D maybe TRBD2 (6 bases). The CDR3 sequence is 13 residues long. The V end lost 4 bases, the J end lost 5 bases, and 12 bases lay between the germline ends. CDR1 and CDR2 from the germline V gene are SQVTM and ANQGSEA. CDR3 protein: CSVVFWTNNEQFF. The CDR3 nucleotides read TGCAGCGTTGTATTCTGGACTAACAATGAGCAGTTCTTC.

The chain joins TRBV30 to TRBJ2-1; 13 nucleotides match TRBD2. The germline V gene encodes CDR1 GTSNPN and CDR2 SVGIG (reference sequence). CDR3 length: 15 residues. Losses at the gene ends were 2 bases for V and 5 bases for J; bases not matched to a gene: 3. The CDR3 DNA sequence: TGTGCCTGGAGTTACGGACTAGCGGGGGACAATGAGCAGTTCTTC. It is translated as CAWSYGLAGDNEQFF. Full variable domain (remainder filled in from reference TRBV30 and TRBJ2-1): SQTIHQWPATLVQPVGSPLSLECTVEGTSNPNLYWYRQAAGRGLQLLFYSVGIGQISSEVPQNLSASRPQDRQFILSSKKLLLSDSGFYLCAWSYGLAGDNEQFFGPGTRLTVL.

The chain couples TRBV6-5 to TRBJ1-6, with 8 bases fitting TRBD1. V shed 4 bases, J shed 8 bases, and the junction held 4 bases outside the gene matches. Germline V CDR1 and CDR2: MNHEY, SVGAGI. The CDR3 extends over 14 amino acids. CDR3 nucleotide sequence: TGTGCCAGCAGTTCGGACAGGGTAGATTCACCCCTCCACTTT. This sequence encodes CASSSDRVDSPLHF.

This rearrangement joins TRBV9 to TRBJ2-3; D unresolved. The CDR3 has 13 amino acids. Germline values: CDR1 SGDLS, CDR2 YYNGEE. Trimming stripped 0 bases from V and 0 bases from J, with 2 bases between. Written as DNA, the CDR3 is TGTGCCAGCAGCGTAGCTAGCACAGATACGCAGTATTTT. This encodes CASSVASTDTQYF. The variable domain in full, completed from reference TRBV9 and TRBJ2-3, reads DSGVTQTPKHLITATGQRVTLRCSPRSGDLSVYWYQQSLDQGLQFLIQYYNGEERAKGNILERFSAQQFPDLHSELNLSSLELGDSALYFCASSVASTDTQYFGPGTRLTVL.

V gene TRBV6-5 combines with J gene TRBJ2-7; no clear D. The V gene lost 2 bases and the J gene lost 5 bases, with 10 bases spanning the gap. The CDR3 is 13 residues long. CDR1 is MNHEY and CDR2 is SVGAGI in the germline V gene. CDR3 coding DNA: TGTGCCAGCAGTTACCAGGACCGGGACGAGCAGTACTTC. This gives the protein CASSYQDRDEQYF.

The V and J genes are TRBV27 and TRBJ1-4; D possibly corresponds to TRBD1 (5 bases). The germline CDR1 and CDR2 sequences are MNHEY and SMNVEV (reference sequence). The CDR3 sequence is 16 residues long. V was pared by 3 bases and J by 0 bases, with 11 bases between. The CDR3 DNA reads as TGTGCCAGCAGTTTCCGTCGGGGGGCAACTAATGAAAAACTGTTTTTT. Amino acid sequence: CASSFRRGATNEKLFF.

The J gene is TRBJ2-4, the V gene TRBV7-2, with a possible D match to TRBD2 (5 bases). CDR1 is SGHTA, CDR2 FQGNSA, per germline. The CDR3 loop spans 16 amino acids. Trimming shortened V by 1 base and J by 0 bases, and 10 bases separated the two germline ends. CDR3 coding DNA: TGTGCCAGCAGCTTAGACGGCGGACTAGCCAAAAACATTCAGTACTTC. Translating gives CASSLDGGLAKNIQYF.

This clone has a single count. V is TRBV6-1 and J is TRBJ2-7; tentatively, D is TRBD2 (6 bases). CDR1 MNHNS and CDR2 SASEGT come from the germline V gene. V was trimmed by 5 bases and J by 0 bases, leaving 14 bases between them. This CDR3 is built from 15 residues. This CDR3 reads CASSPYSGASYEQYF. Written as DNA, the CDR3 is TGTGCCAGCAGTCCCTATAGCGGCGCCTCCTACGAGCAGTACTTC.

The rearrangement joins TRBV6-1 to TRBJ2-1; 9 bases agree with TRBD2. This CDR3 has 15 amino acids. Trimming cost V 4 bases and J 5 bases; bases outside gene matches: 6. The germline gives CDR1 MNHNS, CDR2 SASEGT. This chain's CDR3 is CASSGLAGVNNEQFF. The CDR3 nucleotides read TGTGCCAGCAGTGGATTAGCGGGAGTGAACAATGAGCAGTTCTTC.

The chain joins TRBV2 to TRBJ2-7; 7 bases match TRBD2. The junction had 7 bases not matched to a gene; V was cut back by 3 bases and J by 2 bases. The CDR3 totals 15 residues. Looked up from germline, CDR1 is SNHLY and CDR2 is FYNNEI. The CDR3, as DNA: TGTGCCAGCAGTGAGGGCGGGAGTGACGCCTACGAGCAGTACTTC. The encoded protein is CASSEGGSDAYEQYF. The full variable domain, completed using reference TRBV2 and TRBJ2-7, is EPEVTQTPSHQVTQMGQEVILRCVPISNHLYFYWYRQILGQKVEFLVSFYNNEISEKSEIFDDQFSVERPDGSNFTLKIRSTKLEDSAMYFCASSEGGSDAYEQYFGPGTRLTVT.

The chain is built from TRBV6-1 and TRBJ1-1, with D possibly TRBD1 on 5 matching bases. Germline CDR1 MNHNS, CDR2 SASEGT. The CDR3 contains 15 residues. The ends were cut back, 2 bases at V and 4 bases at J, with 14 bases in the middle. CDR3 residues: CASSERGLRGTEAFF. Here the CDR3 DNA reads TGTGCCAGCAGTGAAAGGGGATTAAGGGGCACTGAAGCTTTCTTT.

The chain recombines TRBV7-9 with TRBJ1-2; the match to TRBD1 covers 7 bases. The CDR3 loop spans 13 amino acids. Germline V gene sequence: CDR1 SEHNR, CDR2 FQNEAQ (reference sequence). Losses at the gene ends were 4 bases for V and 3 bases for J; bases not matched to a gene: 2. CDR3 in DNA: TGTGCCAGCAGCTCAGACAGGGACTATGGCTACACCTTC. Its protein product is CASSSDRDYGYTF.